A single sample gave rise to the 10 T cell receptor beta chains below, sequenced in a study of control samples from healthy donors and cancer patients. Clones were read by immunoSEQ multiplex PCR, and TCRdb kept only the in-frame ones, dropping some. This sample carries about 86,000 clones, approximately 93% of them seen once, and the ten largest clones take approximately 1.5%. The sequenced material came from blood. The receptors here all came from a woman aged 30 to 39 in good health.

This chain connects TRBV5-1 to TRBJ1-5, with 9 bases identical to TRBD1. The germline CDR1 and CDR2 sequences are SGHRS and YFSETQ. The junction had 6 bases not matched to a gene; V was cut back by 4 bases and J by 4 bases. The CDR3 totals 15 residues. CDR3 region: CASSDGTGTNQPQHF. CDR3 bases: TGCGCCAGCAGCGACGGGACAGGGACTAATCAGCCCCAGCATTTT.

The chain employs TRBV28 and TRBJ2-7, with 8 nucleotides matching TRBD1. The CDR3 sequence is 14 residues long. The germline V gene encodes CDR1 MDHEN and CDR2 SYDVKM. The J segment lost 6 bases and the V segment lost 5 bases, leaving 9 bases of the junction unmatched. CDR3 in amino acids: CASSPRTGLSEQYF. The CDR3, as DNA: TGTGCCAGCAGTCCACGGACAGGGTTAAGCGAGCAGTACTTC.

This chain links TRBV11-2 with TRBJ1-6, with 12 positions matching TRBD1. The length of the CDR3 is 16 residues. Unmatched junction bases numbered 5, after V lost 2 bases and J lost 9 bases. Germline CDR1 SGHAT, CDR2 FQNNGV. The CDR3 DNA follows: TGTGCCAGCAGCTTACTGGGACAGGGGGCCTCTTCACCCCTCCACTTT. It codes for CASSLLGQGASSPLHF.

This chain uses TRBV11-2 with TRBJ1-4; TRBD1 matches at 7 bases. The germline CDR1 and CDR2 sequences are SGHAT and FQNNGV. This CDR3 region has 15 residues. The junction had 10 bases not matched to a gene; V was cut back by 5 bases and J by 7 bases. For the CDR3, the DNA is TGTGCCAGCAGCGTTCCGACAGGGAAGGGTGAAAAACTGTTTTTT. This encodes CASSVPTGKGEKLFF. The full variable domain, rest sourced from reference TRBV11-2 and TRBJ1-4, is EAGVAQSPRYKIIEKRQSVAFWCNPISGHATLYWYQQILGQGPKLLIQFQNNGVVDDSQLPKDRFSAERLKGVDSTLKIQPAKLEDSAVYLCASSVPTGKGEKLFFGSGTQLSVL.

V is TRBV3-1 (or the pseudogene TRBV3-2) and J is TRBJ1-1; no clear D gene. Germline CDR1 reads LGHDT; CDR2 reads YNNKEL (reference sequence). The CDR3 sequence is 13 residues long. The V end was cut by 1 base, the J end by 4 bases, with 7 bases between. In DNA, the CDR3 is TGTGCCAGCAGCCAAGGGTTGGTCACTGAAGCTTTCTTT. Amino acids: CASSQGLVTEAFF.

V usage is TRBV9 and J usage is TRBJ2-1; TRBD2 agrees at 9 bases. With 4 bases clipped from V and 5 bases from J, the junction kept 10 bases outside the gene matches. This CDR3 contains 16 residues. Germline V gene lookup returns CDR1 SGDLS and CDR2 YYNGEE. The CDR3 region has the DNA TGTGCCAGCAGCACTCGGACTAGCGCAACACACAATGAGCAGTTCTTC. It codes for CASSTRTSATHNEQFF.

In regard to this clone: The sample contains more than one DNA sequence encoding this CDR3. V gene TRBV19 combines with J gene TRBJ1-1, with D unresolved. The germline V and J ends were trimmed by 3 bases and 2 bases, with 7 bases remaining between them. The germline gives CDR1 LNHDA, CDR2 SQIVND (reference sequence). CDR3 length: 13 residues. The CDR3 reads CASSIRRNTEAFF. In DNA, the CDR3 is TGTGCCAGTAGTATTCGACGAAACACTGAAGCTTTCTTT. Full variable domain (outside the CDR3, taken from reference TRBV19 and TRBJ1-1): DGGITQSPKYLFRKEGQNVTLSCEQNLNHDAMYWYRQDPGQGLRLIYYSQIVNDFQKGDIAEGYSVSREKKESFPLTVTSAQKNPTAFYLCASSIRRNTEAFFGQGTRLTVV.

V and J are TRBV6-5 and TRBJ1-2; TRBD1 aligns across 8 bases. The CDR3 runs 14 residues. V dropped 4 bases and J dropped 4; count of bases not matched to a gene: 5. The germline V gene has CDR1 MNHEY and CDR2 SVGAGI. CDR3 sequence: CASSWTGSPYGYTF. As DNA, the CDR3 is TGTGCCAGCAGTTGGACAGGGAGCCCCTATGGCTACACCTTC.

The V gene is TRBV5-1, the J gene TRBJ2-5, with D tentatively TRBD2 (5 bases). The CDR3 runs to 12 residues. Germline CDR1 reads SGHRS; CDR2 reads YFSETQ. Deletions cut 0 bases from V and 8 bases from J, with 8 bases between. The DNA for the CDR3 is TGCGCCAGCAGCTTGGTTGAGGGAACCCAGTACTTC. Residues: CASSLVEGTQYF.

This rearrangement joins TRBV5-1 to TRBJ2-3, with 13 bases aligning to TRBD2. J was trimmed by 2 bases and V by 0 bases; bases with no gene match: 3. The CDR3 extends over 17 amino acids. In germline, CDR1 is SGHRS, CDR2 YFSETQ. The CDR3 DNA follows: TGCGCCAGCAGCTTGGGCGGGACTAGCGGGGTCACAGATACGCAGTATTTT. Its protein is CASSLGGTSGVTDTQYF.